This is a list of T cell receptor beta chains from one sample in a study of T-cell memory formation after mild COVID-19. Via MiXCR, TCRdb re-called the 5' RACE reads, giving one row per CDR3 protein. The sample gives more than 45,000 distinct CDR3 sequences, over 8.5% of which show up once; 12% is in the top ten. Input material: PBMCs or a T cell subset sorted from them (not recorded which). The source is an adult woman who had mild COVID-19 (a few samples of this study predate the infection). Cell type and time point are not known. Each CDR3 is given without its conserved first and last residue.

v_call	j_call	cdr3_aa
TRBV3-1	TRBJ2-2	ASSWISGIFGELF
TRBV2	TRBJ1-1	ASSDGGGYTEAF
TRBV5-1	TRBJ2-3	ASSFGSTDTQY
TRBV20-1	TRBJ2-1	SARGASGGNEQF
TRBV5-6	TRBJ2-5	ASSKYYEETQY
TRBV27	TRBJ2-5	ASTRLGQETQY
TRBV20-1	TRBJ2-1	SARRRDNEQF
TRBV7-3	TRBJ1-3	ASSLIGNTIY
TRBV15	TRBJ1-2	ATSRDRGTARGYT
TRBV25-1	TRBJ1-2	ATSGTEYYGYT
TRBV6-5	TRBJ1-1	ASSFGGTEAF
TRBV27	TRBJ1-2	ASSYSDRASGYT
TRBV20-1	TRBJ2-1	SARGTSDVNEQF
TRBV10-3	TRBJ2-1	AISEPRGLAGAKQF
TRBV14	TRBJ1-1	ASSQGSVGATEAF
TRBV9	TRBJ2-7	ASSPRPGNNYEQY
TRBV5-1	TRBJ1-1	ASRDRGIVNTEAF
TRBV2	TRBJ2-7	ASTPSYEQY
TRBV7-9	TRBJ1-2	ASSIEAAVSGYT
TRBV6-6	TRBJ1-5	ASRPGQYSNQPQH
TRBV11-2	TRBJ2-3	ASSQRGGSGYTDTQY
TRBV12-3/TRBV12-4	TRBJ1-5	ASSFGVGDQPQH
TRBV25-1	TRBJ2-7	ASSASNRGAYEQY
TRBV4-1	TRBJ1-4	ASSPITGRNEKLF
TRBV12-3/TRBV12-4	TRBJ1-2	ASSLRQGGGYT
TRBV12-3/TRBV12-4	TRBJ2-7	ASSLGAQGGGYEQY
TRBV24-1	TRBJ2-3	ATSDSGVRTDTQY
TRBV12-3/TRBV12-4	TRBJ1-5	ASRPPSGGRPQH
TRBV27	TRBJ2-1	ASSSSGTGVYNEQF
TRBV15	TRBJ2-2	ATSRDSARNTGELF
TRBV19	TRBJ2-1	ASRPRQGVKLSNEQF
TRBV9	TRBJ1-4	ASSPRFTQLGEKLF
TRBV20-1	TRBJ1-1	SARNTRGTEAF
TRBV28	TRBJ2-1	ASSQDRSRGQF
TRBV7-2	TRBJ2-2	ASSLRGTGELF
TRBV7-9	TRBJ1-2	ASSLGQLTPHGYT
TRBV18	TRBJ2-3	ASSPAVRTDTQY
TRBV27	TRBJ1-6	ASSPSGRFNSPLH
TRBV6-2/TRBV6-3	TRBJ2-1	ASSYFGTGGHEQF
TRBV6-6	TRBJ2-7	ASSYSGTSEQY
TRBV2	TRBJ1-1	ASGLGTGGVTEAF
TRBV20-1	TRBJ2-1	SARPPDTLEQF
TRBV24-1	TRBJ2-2	ATSDLYTGELF
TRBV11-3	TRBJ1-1	ASSLGAVNTEAF
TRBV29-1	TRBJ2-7	SVEDYGARY
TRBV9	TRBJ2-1	ASSTAGGPREQF
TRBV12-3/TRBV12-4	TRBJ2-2	ASLAGGNTGELF
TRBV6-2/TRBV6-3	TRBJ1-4	ASSSGTGATNEKLF
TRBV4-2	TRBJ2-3	ASSQGTSADTQY
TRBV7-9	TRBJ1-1	ASSPTGMNTEAF
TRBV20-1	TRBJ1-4	SAPSRRDNEKLF
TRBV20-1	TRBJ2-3	SARARDRGRTDTQY
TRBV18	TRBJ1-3	ASSPRGSGNTIY
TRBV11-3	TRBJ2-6	ASSLERAGANVLT
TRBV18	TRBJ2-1	ASSPPGSNEQF